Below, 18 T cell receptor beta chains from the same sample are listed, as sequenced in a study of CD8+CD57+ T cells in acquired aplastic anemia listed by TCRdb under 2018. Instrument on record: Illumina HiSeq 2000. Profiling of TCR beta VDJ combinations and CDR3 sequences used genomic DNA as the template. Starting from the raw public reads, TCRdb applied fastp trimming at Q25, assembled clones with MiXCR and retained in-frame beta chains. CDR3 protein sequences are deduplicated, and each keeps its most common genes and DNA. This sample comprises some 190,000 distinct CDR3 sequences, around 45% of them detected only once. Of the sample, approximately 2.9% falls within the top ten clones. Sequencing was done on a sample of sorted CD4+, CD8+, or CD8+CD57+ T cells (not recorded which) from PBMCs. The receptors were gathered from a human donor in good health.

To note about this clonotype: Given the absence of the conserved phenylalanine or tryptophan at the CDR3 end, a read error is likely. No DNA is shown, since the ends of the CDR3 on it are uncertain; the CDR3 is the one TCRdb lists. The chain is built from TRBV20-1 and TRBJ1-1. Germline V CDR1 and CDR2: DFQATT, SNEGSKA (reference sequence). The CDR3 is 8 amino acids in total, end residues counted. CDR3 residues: CSARAFSG.

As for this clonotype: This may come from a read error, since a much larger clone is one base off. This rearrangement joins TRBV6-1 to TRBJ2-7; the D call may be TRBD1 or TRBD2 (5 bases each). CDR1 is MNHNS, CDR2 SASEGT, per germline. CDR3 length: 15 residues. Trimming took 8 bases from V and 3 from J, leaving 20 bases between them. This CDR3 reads CASGTPMRAVYEQYF. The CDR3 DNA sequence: TGTGCCAGCGGGACCCCCATGAGGGCGGTCTACGAGCAGTACTTC.

The CDR3 sequence: CASSLGSGIEAFF. Written as DNA, the CDR3 is TGTGCCAGCAGCTTAGGTTCGGGGATTGAAGCTTTCTTT. The chain is built from TRBV7-6 and TRBJ1-1, with no clear D. Trimming took off 1 base at V and 7 bases at J, with 10 bases between the two ends. CDR3 length: 13 residues. CDR1 and CDR2 from the germline V gene are SGHVS and FNYEAQ.

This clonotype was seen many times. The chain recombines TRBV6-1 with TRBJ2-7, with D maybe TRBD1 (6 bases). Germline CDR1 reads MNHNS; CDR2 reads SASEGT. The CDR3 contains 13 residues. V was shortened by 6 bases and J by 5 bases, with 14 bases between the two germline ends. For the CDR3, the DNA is TGTGCCAGCAGACAAAAACAGGGACACGAGCAGTACTTC. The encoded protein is CASRQKQGHEQYF.

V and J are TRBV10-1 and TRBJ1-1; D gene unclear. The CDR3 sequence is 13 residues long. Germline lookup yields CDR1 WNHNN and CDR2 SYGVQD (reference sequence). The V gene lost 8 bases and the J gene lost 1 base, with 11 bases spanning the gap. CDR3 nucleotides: TGCGCCAGCCAAATGGACGGGAACACTGAAGCTTTCTTT. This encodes CASQMDGNTEAFF.

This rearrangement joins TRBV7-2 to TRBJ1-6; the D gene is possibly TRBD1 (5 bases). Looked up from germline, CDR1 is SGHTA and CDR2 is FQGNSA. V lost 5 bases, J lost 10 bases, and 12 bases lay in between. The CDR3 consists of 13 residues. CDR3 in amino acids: CASSRDPSSPLHF. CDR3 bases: TGTGCCAGCAGCCGGGACCCGAGCTCACCCCTCCACTTT.

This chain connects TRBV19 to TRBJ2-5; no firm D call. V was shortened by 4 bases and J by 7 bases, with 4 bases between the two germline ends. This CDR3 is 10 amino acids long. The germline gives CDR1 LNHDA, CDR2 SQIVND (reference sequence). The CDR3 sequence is CASSRRTQYF. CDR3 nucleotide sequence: TGTGCCAGTAGTAGGAGGACCCAGTACTTC.

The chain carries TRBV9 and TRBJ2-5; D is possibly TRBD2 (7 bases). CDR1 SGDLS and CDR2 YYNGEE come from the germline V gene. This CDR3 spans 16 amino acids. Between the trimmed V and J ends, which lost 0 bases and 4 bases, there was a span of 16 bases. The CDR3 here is CASSVAGGGGGETQYF. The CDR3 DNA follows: TGTGCCAGCAGCGTAGCAGGCGGGGGCGGGGGAGAGACCCAGTACTTC.

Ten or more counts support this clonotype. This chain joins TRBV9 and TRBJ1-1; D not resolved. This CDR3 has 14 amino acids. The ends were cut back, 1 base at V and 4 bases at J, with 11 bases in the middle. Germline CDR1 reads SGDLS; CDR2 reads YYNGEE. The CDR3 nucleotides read TGTGCCAGCAGCGTATTGGCGGGAAGCACTGAAGCTTTCTTT. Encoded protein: CASSVLAGSTEAFF.

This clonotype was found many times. CDR3: CATSDPGSGANVLTF. The CDR3 nucleotides are TGTGCCACCAGTGATCCAGGGTCTGGGGCCAACGTCCTGACTTTC. The rearrangement links TRBV24-1 to TRBJ2-6, with D possibly TRBD1 on 5 matching bases. Trimming pared 3 bases from V and 1 base from J, leaving 6 bases between. CDR1 and CDR2 (germline): KGHDR, SFDVKD. This CDR3 spans 15 amino acids.

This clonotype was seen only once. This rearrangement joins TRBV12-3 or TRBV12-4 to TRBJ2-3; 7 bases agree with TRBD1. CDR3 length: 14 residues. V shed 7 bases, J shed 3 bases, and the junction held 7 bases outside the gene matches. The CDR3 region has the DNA TGTGCCAGCATAGGGTCAGGGGGAACAGATACGCAGTATTTT. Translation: CASIGSGGTDTQYF.

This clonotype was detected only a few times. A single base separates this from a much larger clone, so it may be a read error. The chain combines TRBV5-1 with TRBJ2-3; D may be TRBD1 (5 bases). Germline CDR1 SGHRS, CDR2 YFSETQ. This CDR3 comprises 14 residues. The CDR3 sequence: CASSLYLSTGTQYF. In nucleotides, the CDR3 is TGCGCCAGCAGCTTGTACCTTTCCACAGGTACGCAGTATTTT.

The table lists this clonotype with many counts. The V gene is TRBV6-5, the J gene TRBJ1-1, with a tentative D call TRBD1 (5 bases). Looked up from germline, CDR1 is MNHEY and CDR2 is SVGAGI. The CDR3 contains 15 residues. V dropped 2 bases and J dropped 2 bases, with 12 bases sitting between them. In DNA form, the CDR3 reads TGTGCCAGCAGTTACCGCCGGGGCGGAAACACTGAAGCTTTCTTT. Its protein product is CASSYRRGGNTEAFF.

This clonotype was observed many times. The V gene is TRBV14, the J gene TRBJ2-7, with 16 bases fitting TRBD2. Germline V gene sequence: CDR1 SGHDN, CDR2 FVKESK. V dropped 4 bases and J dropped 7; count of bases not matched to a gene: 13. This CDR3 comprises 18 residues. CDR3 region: CASSRFTGTSGRAREQYF. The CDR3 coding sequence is TGTGCCAGCAGCCGATTCACCGGGACTAGCGGGAGGGCAAGGGAGCAGTACTTC.

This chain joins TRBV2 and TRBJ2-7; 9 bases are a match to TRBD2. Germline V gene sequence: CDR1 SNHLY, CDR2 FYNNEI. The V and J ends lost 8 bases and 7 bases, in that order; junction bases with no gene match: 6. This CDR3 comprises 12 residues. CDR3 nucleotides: TGTGCCAGCCTTGGACTAGCGATTGAGCAGTACTTC. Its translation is CASLGLAIEQYF.

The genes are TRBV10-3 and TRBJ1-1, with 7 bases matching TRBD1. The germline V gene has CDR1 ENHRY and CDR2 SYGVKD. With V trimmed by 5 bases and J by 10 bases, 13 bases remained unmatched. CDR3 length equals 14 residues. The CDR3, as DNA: TGTGCCATCAGTCAATACGACAGGGTACGCCGAGCTTTCTTT. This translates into CAISQYDRVRRAFF.

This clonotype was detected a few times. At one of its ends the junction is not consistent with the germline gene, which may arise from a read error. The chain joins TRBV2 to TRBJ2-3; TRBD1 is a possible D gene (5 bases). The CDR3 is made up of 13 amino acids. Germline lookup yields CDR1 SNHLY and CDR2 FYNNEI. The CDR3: CATSTGQPDTRYF. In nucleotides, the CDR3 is TGTGCCACCAGCACCGGACAACCCGATACGCGGTATTTT.

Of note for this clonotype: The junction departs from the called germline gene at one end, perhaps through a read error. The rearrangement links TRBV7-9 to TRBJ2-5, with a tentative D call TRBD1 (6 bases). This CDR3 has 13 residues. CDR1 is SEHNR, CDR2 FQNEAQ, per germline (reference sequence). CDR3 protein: CASSTGPGETQYF. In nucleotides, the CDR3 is TGTGCTAGCAGCACAGGGCCTGGAGAGACCCAGTACTTC.